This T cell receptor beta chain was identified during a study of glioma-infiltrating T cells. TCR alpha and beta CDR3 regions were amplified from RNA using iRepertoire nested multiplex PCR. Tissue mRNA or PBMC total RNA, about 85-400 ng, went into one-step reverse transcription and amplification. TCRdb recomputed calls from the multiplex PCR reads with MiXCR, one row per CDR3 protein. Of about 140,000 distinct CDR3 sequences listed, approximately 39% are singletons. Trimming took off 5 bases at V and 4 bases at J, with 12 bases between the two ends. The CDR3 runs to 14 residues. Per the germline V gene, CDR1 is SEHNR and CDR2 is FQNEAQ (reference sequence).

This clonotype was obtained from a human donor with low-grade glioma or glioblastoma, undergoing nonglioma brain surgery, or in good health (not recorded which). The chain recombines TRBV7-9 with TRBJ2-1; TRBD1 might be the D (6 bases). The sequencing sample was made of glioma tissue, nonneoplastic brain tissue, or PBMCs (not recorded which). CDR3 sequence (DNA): TGTGCCAGCAGCCCCACCGACAGGTACAATGAGCAGTTCTTC. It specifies CASSPTDRYNEQFF.